This TCR beta chain was profiled in a study of blood T cell repertoires in COVID-19. Overall study: There were acute and convalescent COVID-19 samples, and they came from the United States, Italy and Spain. PBMCs, B-cell-depleted T cells, or T cells were the source of the cDNA or gDNA that made up the material.

Per the original data handling: Cell counts per sample came from amplifying reference gene primers. The table came from immunoSEQ multiplex PCR; TCRdb's copy has only in-frame clones and leaves some out. The V and J calls and clone size come from that table; D and trimming were worked out from the DNA. The sample records 65,000 to 75,000 clones, 86% being singletons. The CDR3 is 16 residues long. The germline V and J ends were trimmed by 4 bases and 2 bases, with 16 bases remaining between them. CDR1 SGHNT and CDR2 YYREEE come from the germline V gene (reference sequence). The receptor was isolated from a man aged 50-60 years with active COVID-19. J is TRBJ1-3 and V is TRBV5-4; possibly TRBD1 for D (5 bases). The sample consisted of peripheral blood. CDR3 bases: TGTGCCAGCAGCCTAGCGCCCCAGGGACCTGGAAACACCATATATTTT. Translating gives CASSLAPQGPGNTIYF.